This note documents a single T cell receptor beta chain sequence. V shed 1 base, J shed 5 bases, and the junction held 5 bases outside the gene matches. The CDR3 runs to 16 residues. Germline V gene sequence: CDR1 SGHVS, CDR2 FNYEAQ. This sample was included in a study of blood T cell repertoires in COVID-19. Study-wide context: The United States, Italy and Spain were the sources of the acute and convalescent COVID-19 samples.

Authors' analysis steps: Quantification of nucleated cells was approximated via reference gene primer amplification. The protocol was immunoSEQ multiplex PCR, while the TCRdb copy is restricted to in-frame clones and leaves out a portion. Clone size and V and J calls were adopted from that table, with D and trimming inferred from the DNA. The sample has 35,000 to 50,000 clones; around 75% are singletons. The chain links TRBV7-6 to TRBJ2-2, with 9 bases aligning to TRBD2. Input material: peripheral blood. This TCR was recovered from a man older than 75 with acute or convalescent COVID-19. The CDR3 loop is CASSLVPAGGTGELFF. The DNA of the CDR3 is TGTGCCAGCAGCTTAGTCCCAGCGGGAGGAACCGGGGAGCTGTTTTTT.